This TCR beta chain was identified in a study of blood T cells in healthy people across ages. This CDR3 is built from 13 residues. The V and J ends lost 5 bases and 5 bases respectively, with 12 bases between them. From germline, CDR1 is SNHLY and CDR2 FYNNEI. With a J-beta primer mix and a sample-barcoded 5' primer, a second PCR ran about 6 to 11 cycles. MiXCR was run by TCRdb on the 5' RACE reads, yielding one entry per CDR3 protein. The sample has 1.5 million or so distinct CDR3 sequences; around 42% are singletons. This chain uses TRBV2 with TRBJ2-5; D gene unclear. The sequence came from a young woman in good health. The sample comprised blood. The CDR3 region is CASSFGGFETQYF. CDR3 coding DNA: TGTGCCAGCAGTTTCGGCGGATTTGAGACCCAGTACTTC.